This T cell receptor (beta chain) stems from a study of blood T cell repertoires in COVID-19. Study in general: Donors in the United States, Italy and Spain gave samples during acute or convalescent COVID-19. The analysed material was cDNA or gDNA that came from T cells, B-cell-depleted T cells, or PBMCs.

During active infection, Seattle patients enrolled and were then monitored through disease. Study processing details: Estimates of nucleated cell counts were drawn from the amplification of reference gene primers. The assay was immunoSEQ multiplex PCR, and TCRdb's table has in-frame clones only and misses some. Clonal size and the V and J genes are those of that table, whereas D and trimming came from the DNA. The data contain fewer than 300,000 clones, roughly 80% of them singletons. The TCR sequence derives from a human donor with COVID-19, enrolled during active disease. The donor label of this sample is uncertain. Sequencing used peripheral blood.

CDR3 in DNA: TGTGCCACCCTGAGGGGACGGGAGCGGAGCGATGAGCAGTTCTTC. This gives the protein CATLRGRERSDEQFF. This chain uses TRBV5-4 with TRBJ2-1, with D tentatively TRBD2 (6 bases). The CDR3 is 15 residues long. Germline CDR1 is SGHNT and CDR2 is YYREEE (reference sequence). Trimming took off 9 bases at V and 8 bases at J, with 24 bases between the two ends.